These 14 T cell receptor beta chains were sequenced from one sample in a study of T-cell reconstitution after alpha-beta-depleted transplantation in children. For TCRbeta, the library was prepared with unique molecular identifiers. MiXCR, run by TCRdb on the PCR reads, gives a single entry per CDR3 protein. In the table there are some 530,000 distinct CDR3 sequences, around 12% of which are singletons. Sample: PBMCs from the stem cell graft donor, taken from the stem cell graft. These receptors were obtained from a human donor who donated a stem cell graft to a child with combined immunodeficiency.

The chain combines TRBV6-2 or TRBV6-3 with TRBJ1-6; 10 bases are a match to TRBD1. This CDR3 is 15 amino acids long. J was trimmed by 8 bases and V by 5 bases; bases with no gene match: 6. The V gene's germline CDR1 is MNHEY and CDR2 SVGEGT. The DNA for the CDR3 is TGTGCCAGCAGTCCCCGGGACAGGGGTTATTCACCCCTCCACTTT. Translated, it gives CASSPRDRGYSPLHF.

This clonotype was observed at least ten times. The chain joins TRBV10-3 to TRBJ1-1; D perhaps matches TRBD1 (6 bases). The CDR3 is 14 amino acids. Trimming removed 6 bases from V and 4 bases from J, with 15 bases in between. The V gene's germline CDR1 is ENHRY and CDR2 SYGVKD. The CDR3 DNA reads TGTGCCATCAGGGGTGACAGGCGGGGCACTGAAGCTTTCTTT. Translating it yields CAIRGDRRGTEAFF.

J is TRBJ1-1 and V is TRBV2, with a tentative D call TRBD1 (6 bases). This CDR3 region has 10 residues. Germline V gene data show CDR1 as SNHLY and CDR2 as FYNNEI. V shed 10 bases and J shed 5 bases, with 8 bases lying between them. CDR3 residues: CATQGTEAFF. The CDR3 coding sequence is TGTGCCACTCAGGGGACTGAAGCTTTCTTT.

The chain carries TRBV11-2 and TRBJ2-7, with D perhaps given as TRBD1 or TRBD2 (5 bases each). The length of the CDR3 is 15 residues. From germline, CDR1 is SGHAT and CDR2 FQNNGV. Between the trimmed V and J ends, which lost 5 bases and 0 bases, there was a span of 14 bases. Here the CDR3 reads CASSPWDRISYEQYF. The DNA for the CDR3 is TGTGCCAGCAGCCCCTGGGACCGTATCTCCTACGAGCAGTACTTC.

About this clonotype: A clone one base away is much larger, so this may be a read error. The J gene is TRBJ2-1, the V gene TRBV9, with D unclear. The germline CDR1 and CDR2 sequences are SGDLS and YYNGEE. CDR3 size: 14 residues. The V end lost 0 bases, the J end lost 8 bases, and 12 bases lay between the germline ends. CDR3 bases: TGTGCCAGCAGCGTAGCTGGAAAGTACTATGAGCAGTTCTTC. This encodes CASSVAGKYYEQFF. Supplemented by reference TRBV9 and TRBJ2-1, the full variable domain reads DSGVTQTPKHLITATGQRVTLRCSPRSGDLSVYWYQQSLDQGLQFLIQYYNGEERAKGNILERFSAQQFPDLHSELNLSSLELGDSALYFCASSVAGKYYEQFFGPGTRLTVL.

V gene TRBV7-2 combines with J gene TRBJ2-5; D is possibly TRBD2 (6 bases). Per germline, CDR1 SGHTA and CDR2 FQGNSA. Trimming took off 3 bases at V and 4 bases at J, with 15 bases between the two ends. The CDR3 has 15 amino acids. CDR3 sequence (DNA): TGTGCCAGCAGCTTCCTACCCGCGGAGGGAGAGACCCAGTACTTC. It encodes CASSFLPAEGETQYF.

This clonotype was counted a few times. The chain employs TRBV7-2 and TRBJ2-5, with a possible D match to TRBD2 (5 bases). Germline V gene data show CDR1 as SGHTA and CDR2 as FQGNSA. Trimming cost V 6 bases and J 5 bases, with 19 bases left between them. This CDR3 comprises 15 residues. The CDR3 loop is CASSPPGGSWETQYF. CDR3 in DNA: TGTGCCAGCAGTCCCCCCGGCGGGTCGTGGGAGACCCAGTACTTC.

V is TRBV6-5 and J is TRBJ2-1; D perhaps matches TRBD2 (6 bases). CDR3 length: 13 residues. The V end lost 6 bases, the J end lost 5 bases, and 11 bases lay between the germline ends. Germline loops: CDR1 MNHEY, CDR2 SVGAGI. The CDR3 DNA reads TGTGCCAGCAGCCGGGACTCGCACAATGAGCAGTTCTTC. It codes for CASSRDSHNEQFF.

The rearrangement uses TRBV20-1 and TRBJ2-4; 9 positions agree with TRBD2. After removal of 6 bases from V and 7 bases from J, the junction contained 13 bases not matched to a gene. The CDR3 length is 15 residues. The germline V gene encodes CDR1 DFQATT and CDR2 SNEGSKA (reference sequence). This CDR3 reads CSARSVAGGPNIQYF. DNA of the CDR3: TGCAGTGCCCGAAGTGTGGCGGGGGGGCCTAACATTCAGTACTTC.

This clonotype was observed at least ten times. The chain combines TRBV12-3 or TRBV12-4 with TRBJ2-3; no clear D. The CDR3 has 11 residues. V gave up 3 bases and J gave up 4 bases, with 2 bases separating them. CDR3 residues: CASSFSDTQYF. The CDR3 DNA reads TGTGCCAGCAGTTTCTCAGATACGCAGTATTTT.

The chain joins TRBV28 to TRBJ2-7; a weak D match, TRBD1 (5 bases). Per the germline V gene, CDR1 is MDHEN and CDR2 is SYDVKM. The CDR3 covers 14 residues. Trimming removed 4 bases at V and 3 bases at J, with 13 bases between. CDR3 sequence reads: CASSSREGFYEQYF. DNA of the CDR3: TGTGCCAGCAGTTCCAGGGAAGGATTCTACGAGCAGTACTTC.

The sample holds a few counts of this clonotype. The gene calls are TRBV6-2 or TRBV6-3 and TRBJ2-3; the D gene could be TRBD1 or TRBD2 (6 bases each). The CDR3 loop spans 14 amino acids. Between the trimmed V and J ends, which lost 7 bases and 1 base, there was a span of 12 bases. CDR1 is MNHEY, CDR2 SVGEGT, per germline. CDR3 region: CASKRGDGTDTQYF. Written as DNA, the CDR3 is TGTGCCAGCAAGAGGGGGGACGGCACAGATACGCAGTATTTT.

In its sample, this clonotype was seen a few times. The chain carries TRBV12-3 or TRBV12-4 and TRBJ2-7; D is perhaps TRBD2 (6 bases). The CDR3 is 16 residues long. The V end was cut by 4 bases, the J end by 7 bases, with 23 bases between. The DNA for the CDR3 is TGTGCCAGCAGTTATCCGGGACTTCTCCCGTACGGGGAGCAGTACTTC. Protein product: CASSYPGLLPYGEQYF.

This clonotype showed up just a few times. CDR3 sequence: CSANAGDEQFF. The DNA for the CDR3 is TGCAGTGCTAACGCGGGCGATGAGCAGTTCTTC. The V and J genes are TRBV20-1 and TRBJ2-1, with D possibly matching TRBD2 (5 bases). The CDR3 is made up of 11 amino acids. The V end was cut by 4 bases, the J end by 8 bases, with 9 bases between. Germline CDR1 is DFQATT and CDR2 is SNEGSKA (reference sequence).